This entry describes one T cell receptor (beta chain). A read error may produce the germline difference seen at one junction end. This specimen belongs to a study of blood T cell repertoires in COVID-19. The method was immunoSEQ multiplex PCR; TCRdb's version includes in-frame clones alone and lacks a portion of them. The sample shows approximately 250,000 clones, 86% of them seen only once. CDR1 is SQVTM and CDR2 is ANQGSEA in the germline V gene. The CDR3 is 8 amino acids. The sample taken for sequencing was peripheral blood. This TCR came from a man younger than 45 with active or convalescent COVID-19. This chain uses TRBV29-1 with TRBJ1-1, with 8 bases lining up with TRBD1. The CDR3 DNA follows: TGCAGCGCTGTCGGGACAGGCTTC. This codes for CSAVGTGF.